This entry concerns a single TCR beta chain. This sample stems from a study of blood T cell repertoires in COVID-19. Data came from immunoSEQ multiplex PCR; TCRdb stores just in-frame clones and leaves some out. The sample comprises some 78,000 clones, roughly 89% of which are singletons, and 27% rests with the top ten. The sample consisted of peripheral blood. The clonotype originates from a man aged 50-59 years with active or convalescent COVID-19.

Here the CDR3 DNA reads TGTGCCAGCTCTACGGGGGGTTCCGCAGACAATGAGCAGTTCTTC. Its translation is CASSTGGSADNEQFF. The chain is built from TRBV11-3 and TRBJ2-1; TRBD2 matches 7 bases. Losses at the gene ends were 8 bases for V and 5 bases for J; bases not matched to a gene: 12. The V gene's germline CDR1 is SGHNT and CDR2 YENEEA. CDR3 length equals 15 residues.